This T cell receptor (beta chain) was retrieved from a study of blood T cell repertoires in COVID-19. Assay: immunoSEQ multiplex PCR; the TCRdb copy retains only in-frame clones and omits some. The sample lists approximately 230,000 clones, 85% to 90% occurring once. Residents of approximately 25 US areas, aged about 18 to 89 years, made up the participants. The CDR3 totals 11 residues. Germline lookup yields CDR1 ENHRY and CDR2 SYGVKD. The V and J ends lost 5 bases and 6 bases respectively, with 6 bases between them. The receptor was isolated from a middle-aged man who had recovered from COVID-19. J is TRBJ2-3 and V is TRBV10-3; D not certain. The sequencing input was PBMCs or T cells enriched from blood (not recorded which). Here the CDR3 DNA reads TGTGCCATCAGTAAGGAGGATACGCAGTATTTT. Its protein is CAISKEDTQYF.